Below, one T cell receptor (beta chain) is given with its context. The record originates from a study of T cells in tumors after PD-1 blockade. Before and after PD-1 blockade, biopsies were collected from the same primary tumor site. The repertoire was sequenced with immunoSEQ multiplex PCR; TCRdb's copy has only in-frame clones and lacks some. The sample holds about 10,000 clones; more than 65% are singletons and the top ten take 13%. The sequences come from tumor tissue, collected after anti-PD-1 treatment. The receptor's source is a human donor with basal cell carcinoma.

The CDR3 sequence: CASSFGQGASHGYTF. The CDR3 region has the DNA TGTGCCAGCAGTTTCGGACAGGGGGCCAGTCATGGCTACACCTTC. The V and J genes are TRBV6-5 and TRBJ1-2; 11 nucleotides align to TRBD1. The CDR3 has 15 residues. Germline V gives CDR1 MNHEY, CDR2 SVGAGI. V trimming: 4 bases; J trimming: 6 bases; junction bases outside the gene matches: 7.